The rows below give T cell receptor beta chains drawn from one sample of a study of shared clonotypes between healthy human individuals. Sequencing was performed with immunoSEQ multiplex PCR; in TCRdb, only in-frame clones are kept and a portion is missing. The sample lists about 580,000 clones; roughly 98% were seen once. The sample was naive CD8+ T cells sorted from blood. These receptors were collected from a man aged 25-45 years in good health. Both conserved end residues are trimmed from each CDR3.

V	J	CDR3
TRBV7-8	TRBJ1-5	ASSLLVGGADQPQH
TRBV6-1	TRBJ2-1	ASSELLAQSSYNEQF
TRBV7-8	TRBJ2-7	ASSLAGAVAYEQY
TRBV7-9	TRBJ2-7	ASSWREDEQY
TRBV5-1	TRBJ2-1	ASSYRDNEQF
TRBV5-1	TRBJ2-2	ASSLYSGKNTGELF
TRBV6-5	TRBJ1-1	ASSYSNRNTEAF
TRBV28	TRBJ1-1	ASSLLNTEAF
TRBV27	TRBJ2-7	ASSPVGREQY
TRBV27	TRBJ2-7	ASSFGNGQYEQY
TRBV7-2	TRBJ2-1	ASSLVPRESYNEQF
TRBV15	TRBJ1-5	ATSREGAFNQPQH
TRBV5-1	TRBJ1-2	ASKPPGNGYT
TRBV6-5	TRBJ1-1	ASSYGQGGNAF
TRBV9	TRBJ1-3	ASGGANTIY
TRBV29-1	TRBJ2-3	SAAEGQDPDTQY
TRBV7-9	TRBJ2-7	ASSLVSDEQY
TRBV27	TRBJ2-5	ASSSGQTETQY
TRBV7-9	TRBJ2-1	ASSSGEQF
TRBV7-9	TRBJ2-7	ASSFSGRADYEQY
TRBV19	TRBJ2-7	ASSLGASGRWSYEQY
TRBV7-9	TRBJ1-1	ASSLTQGSTEAF
TRBV30	TRBJ1-2	AWSANNYGYT
TRBV7-6	TRBJ2-5	ASSLGGVGGDETQY
TRBV4-1	TRBJ2-1	ASSQVLHGNEQF
TRBV5-1	TRBJ1-3	ASSLAGDGNTIY
TRBV9	TRBJ1-2	ASSAGKTETHYGYT
TRBV29-1	TRBJ2-1	SVDGGQFGNEQF
TRBV28	TRBJ1-1	ASSLSRQGEAF
TRBV11-2	TRBJ2-1	ASSFTGGSYNEQF
TRBV7-9	TRBJ2-7	ASRLDTEQY
TRBV2	TRBJ2-7	ASSERLAGLNTYEQY
TRBV4-1	TRBJ1-1	ASSQDSPLTEAF
TRBV9	TRBJ1-1	ASSVVDRDGNTEAF
TRBV29-1	TRBJ2-1	SVVGTPDTYNEQF
TRBV25-1	TRBJ2-1	ASSETGAGEQF
TRBV5-1	TRBJ2-5	ASSINPEETQY
TRBV7-2	TRBJ2-4	ASSLARGLFHIQY
TRBV27	TRBJ2-5	ASRATGGQETQY
TRBV11-2	TRBJ1-2	ASSLPGGGGYT
TRBV2	TRBJ2-2	ASSLAGEAGELF
TRBV4-1	TRBJ2-1	ASSRQAGGGGNEQF
TRBV28	TRBJ2-7	ASSSLAGGKAYEQY
TRBV29-1	TRBJ2-5	SVTRQGEQETQY
TRBV4-1	TRBJ2-2	ASSPGQATGELF
TRBV19	TRBJ2-3	ASSTGQGFITDTQY
TRBV7-2	TRBJ1-2	ASSLGGYYGYT